A single count supports the clone carrying this T cell receptor (beta chain). Per the germline V gene, CDR1 is DFQATT and CDR2 is SNEGSKA (reference sequence). CDR3 length: 14 amino acids. V trimming: 0 bases; J trimming: 3 bases; junction bases outside the gene matches: 1. The data derive from a study of T cell repertoires in cytomegalovirus infection. One entry per CDR3 protein, called by TCRdb with MiXCR from the reads. The table has more than 350,000 distinct CDR3 sequences, roughly 30% seen once. The clonotype originates from a human donor in good health (CMV status not recorded). Some clones in this sample may be carry-over from other donors' samples. The rearrangement joins TRBV20-1 to TRBJ2-2, with 7 bases aligning to TRBD2. Material for sequencing was PBMCs. The CDR3 reads CSARETSYTGELFF. In DNA, the CDR3 is TGCAGTGCTAGAGAGACTAGCTACACCGGGGAGCTGTTTTTT.